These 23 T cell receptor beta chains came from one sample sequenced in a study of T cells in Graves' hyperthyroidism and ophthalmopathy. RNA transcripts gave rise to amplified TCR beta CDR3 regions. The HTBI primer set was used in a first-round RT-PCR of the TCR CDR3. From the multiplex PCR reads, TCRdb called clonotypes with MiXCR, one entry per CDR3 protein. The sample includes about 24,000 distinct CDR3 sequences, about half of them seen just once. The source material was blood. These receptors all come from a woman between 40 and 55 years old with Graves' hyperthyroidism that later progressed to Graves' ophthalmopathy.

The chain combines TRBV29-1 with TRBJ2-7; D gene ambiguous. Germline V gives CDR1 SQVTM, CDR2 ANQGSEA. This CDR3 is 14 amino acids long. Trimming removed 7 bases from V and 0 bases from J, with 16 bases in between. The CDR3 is CSGGAPPCSYEQYF. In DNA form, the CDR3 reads TGCAGCGGGGGTGCACCTCCGTGCTCCTACGAGCAGTACTTC.

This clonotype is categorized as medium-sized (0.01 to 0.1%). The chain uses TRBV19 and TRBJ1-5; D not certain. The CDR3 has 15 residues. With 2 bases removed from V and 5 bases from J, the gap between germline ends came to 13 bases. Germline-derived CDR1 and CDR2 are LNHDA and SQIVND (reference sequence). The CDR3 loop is CASSIQKRWDQPQHF. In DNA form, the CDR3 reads TGTGCCAGTAGTATACAGAAAAGGTGGGATCAGCCCCAGCATTTT.

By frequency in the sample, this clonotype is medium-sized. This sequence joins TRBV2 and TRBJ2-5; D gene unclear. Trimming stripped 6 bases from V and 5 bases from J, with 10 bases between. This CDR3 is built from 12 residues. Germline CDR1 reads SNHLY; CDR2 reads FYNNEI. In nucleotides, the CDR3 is TGTGCCAGCAGCGGCAGATCGGAGACCCAGTACTTC. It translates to CASSGRSETQYF. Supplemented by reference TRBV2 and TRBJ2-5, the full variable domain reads EPEVTQTPSHQVTQMGQEVILRCVPISNHLYFYWYRQILGQKVEFLVSFYNNEISEKSEIFDDQFSVERPDGSNFTLKIRSTKLEDSAMYFCASSGRSETQYFGPGTRLLVL.

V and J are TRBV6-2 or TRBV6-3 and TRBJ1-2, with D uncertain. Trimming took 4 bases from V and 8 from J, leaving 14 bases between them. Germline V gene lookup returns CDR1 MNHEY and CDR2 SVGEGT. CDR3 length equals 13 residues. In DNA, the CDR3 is TGTGCCAGCAGTTTCGGCCTAAGTACCGGCTACACCTTC. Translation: CASSFGLSTGYTF.

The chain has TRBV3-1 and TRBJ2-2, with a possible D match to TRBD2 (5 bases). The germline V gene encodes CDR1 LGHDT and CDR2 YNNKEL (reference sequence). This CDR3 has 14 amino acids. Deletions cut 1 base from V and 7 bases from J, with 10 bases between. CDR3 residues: CASSQVGRGGELFF. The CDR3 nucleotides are TGTGCCAGCAGCCAAGTTGGACGGGGCGGGGAGCTGTTTTTT.

CDR3 amino acids: CSAQDSSYEQYF. The CDR3 nucleotides read TGCAGTGCACAAGACAGTTCCTACGAGCAGTACTTC. The chain couples TRBV20-1 to TRBJ2-7; perhaps TRBD1 as D (5 bases). The CDR3 is made up of 12 amino acids. CDR1 DFQATT and CDR2 SNEGSKA come from the germline V gene (reference sequence). The V end lost 6 bases, the J end lost 1 base, and 10 bases lay between the germline ends.

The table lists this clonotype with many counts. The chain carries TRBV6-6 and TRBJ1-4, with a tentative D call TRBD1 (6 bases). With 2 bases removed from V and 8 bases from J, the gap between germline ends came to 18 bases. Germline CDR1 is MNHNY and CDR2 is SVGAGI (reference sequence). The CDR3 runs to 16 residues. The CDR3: CASSYPVSSGDEKLFF. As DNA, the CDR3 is TGTGCCAGCAGTTACCCCGTATCATCAGGGGACGAAAAACTGTTTTTT.

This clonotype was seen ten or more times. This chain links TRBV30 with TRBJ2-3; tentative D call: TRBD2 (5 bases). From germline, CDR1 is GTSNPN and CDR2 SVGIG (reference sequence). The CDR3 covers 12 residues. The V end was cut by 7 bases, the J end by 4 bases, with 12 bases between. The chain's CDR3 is CAFSWTADTQYF. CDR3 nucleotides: TGTGCCTTCTCCTGGACTGCAGATACGCAGTATTTT.

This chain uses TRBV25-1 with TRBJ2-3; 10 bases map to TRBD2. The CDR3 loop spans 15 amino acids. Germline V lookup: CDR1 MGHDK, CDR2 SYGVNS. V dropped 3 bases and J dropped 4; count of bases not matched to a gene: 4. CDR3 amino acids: CASSDHLAGADTQYF. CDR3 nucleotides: TGTGCCAGCAGTGATCATCTAGCGGGAGCAGATACGCAGTATTTT.

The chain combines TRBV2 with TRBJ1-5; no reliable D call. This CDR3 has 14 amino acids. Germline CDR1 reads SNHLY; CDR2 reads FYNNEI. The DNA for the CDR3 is TGTGCTAGTAGTGGTGTGGTGGGCAATCAGCCCCAGCATTTT. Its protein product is CASSGVVGNQPQHF.

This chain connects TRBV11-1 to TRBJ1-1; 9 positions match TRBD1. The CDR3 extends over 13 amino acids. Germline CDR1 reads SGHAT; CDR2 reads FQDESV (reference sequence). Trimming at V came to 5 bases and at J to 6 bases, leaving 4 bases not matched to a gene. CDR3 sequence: CASSPDRGAEAFF. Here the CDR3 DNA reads TGTGCCAGCAGCCCGGACAGGGGCGCTGAAGCTTTCTTT.

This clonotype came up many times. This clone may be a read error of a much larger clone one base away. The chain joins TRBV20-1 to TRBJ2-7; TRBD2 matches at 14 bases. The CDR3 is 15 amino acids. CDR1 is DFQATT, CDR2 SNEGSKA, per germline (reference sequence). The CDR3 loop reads CSARTGLAGEGERYF. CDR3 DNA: TGCAGTGCTAGAACGGGACTAGCGGGAGAGGGCGAGCGGTACTTC.

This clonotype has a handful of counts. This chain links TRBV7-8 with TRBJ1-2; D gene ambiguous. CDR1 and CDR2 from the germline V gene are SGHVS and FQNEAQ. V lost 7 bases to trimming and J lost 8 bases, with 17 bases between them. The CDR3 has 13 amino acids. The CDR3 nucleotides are TGTGCCAGCACCCCGGGGTCCAGTGGCGGCTACACCTTC. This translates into CASTPGSSGGYTF.

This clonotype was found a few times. The CDR3: CASSRQGGAGELFF. The CDR3 DNA reads as TGTGCCAGCAGCCGACAAGGGGGGGCCGGGGAGCTGTTTTTT. The V and J genes are TRBV2 and TRBJ2-2; D possibly corresponds to TRBD2 (7 bases). Trimming left V 6 bases short and J 6 bases short, with 14 bases between. This CDR3 is built from 14 residues. Germline loops: CDR1 SNHLY, CDR2 FYNNEI. Complete variable domain (other parts from reference TRBV2 and TRBJ2-2): EPEVTQTPSHQVTQMGQEVILRCVPISNHLYFYWYRQILGQKVEFLVSFYNNEISEKSEIFDDQFSVERPDGSNFTLKIRSTKLEDSAMYFCASSRQGGAGELFFGEGSRLTVL.

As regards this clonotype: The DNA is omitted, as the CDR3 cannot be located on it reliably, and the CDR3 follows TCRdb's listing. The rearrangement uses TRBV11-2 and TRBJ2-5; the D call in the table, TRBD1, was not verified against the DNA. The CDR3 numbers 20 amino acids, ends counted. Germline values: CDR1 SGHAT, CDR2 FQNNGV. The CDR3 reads CASSLDGAVETPYILETQYF.

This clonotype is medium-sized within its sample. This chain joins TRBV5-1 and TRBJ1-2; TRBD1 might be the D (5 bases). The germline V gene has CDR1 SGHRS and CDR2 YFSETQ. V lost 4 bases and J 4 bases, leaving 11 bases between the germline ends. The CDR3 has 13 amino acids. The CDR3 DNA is TGCGCCAGCAGCCTGGAGACAGCCTATGGCTACACCTTC. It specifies CASSLETAYGYTF.

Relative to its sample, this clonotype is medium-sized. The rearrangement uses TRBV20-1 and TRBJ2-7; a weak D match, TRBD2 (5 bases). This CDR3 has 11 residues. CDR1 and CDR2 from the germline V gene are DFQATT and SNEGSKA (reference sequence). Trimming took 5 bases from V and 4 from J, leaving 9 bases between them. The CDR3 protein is CSAGRGYEQYF. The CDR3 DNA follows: TGCAGTGCTGGCCGGGGATACGAGCAGTACTTC.

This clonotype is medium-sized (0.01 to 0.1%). The CDR3, as DNA: TGCAGTGCTAGCGTTAGCGAGTACAATGAGCAGTTCTTC. Encoded protein: CSASVSEYNEQFF. V and J are TRBV20-1 and TRBJ2-1; D possibly corresponds to TRBD2 (5 bases). The CDR3 runs 13 residues. From germline, CDR1 is DFQATT and CDR2 SNEGSKA (reference sequence). The V gene lost 3 bases and the J gene lost 4 bases, with 10 bases spanning the gap.

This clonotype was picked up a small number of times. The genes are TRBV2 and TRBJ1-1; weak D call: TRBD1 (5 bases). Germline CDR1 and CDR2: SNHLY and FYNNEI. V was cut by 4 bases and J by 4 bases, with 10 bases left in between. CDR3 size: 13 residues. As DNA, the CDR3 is TGTGCCAGCAGTGGGCAGGGAAGCACTGAAGCTTTCTTT. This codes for CASSGQGSTEAFF.

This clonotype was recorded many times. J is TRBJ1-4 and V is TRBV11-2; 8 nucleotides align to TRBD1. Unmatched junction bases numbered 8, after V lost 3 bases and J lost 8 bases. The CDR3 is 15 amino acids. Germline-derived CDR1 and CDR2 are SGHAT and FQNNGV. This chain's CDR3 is CASSFGTGIQEKLFF. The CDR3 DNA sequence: TGTGCCAGCAGCTTCGGGACAGGTATTCAGGAAAAACTGTTTTTT.

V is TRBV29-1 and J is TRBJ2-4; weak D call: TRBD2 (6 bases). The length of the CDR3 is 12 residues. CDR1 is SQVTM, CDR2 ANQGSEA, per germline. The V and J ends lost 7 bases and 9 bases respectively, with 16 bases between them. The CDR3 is CSAEGHEGIQYF. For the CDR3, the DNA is TGCAGCGCGGAGGGGCACGAGGGCATTCAGTACTTC.

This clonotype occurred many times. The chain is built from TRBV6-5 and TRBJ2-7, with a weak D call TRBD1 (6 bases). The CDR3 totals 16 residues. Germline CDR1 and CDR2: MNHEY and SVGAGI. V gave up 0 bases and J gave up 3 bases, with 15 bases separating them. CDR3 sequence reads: CASSYSLQGLIYEQYF. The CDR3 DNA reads TGTGCCAGCAGTTACTCGTTACAGGGCTTAATCTACGAGCAGTACTTC.

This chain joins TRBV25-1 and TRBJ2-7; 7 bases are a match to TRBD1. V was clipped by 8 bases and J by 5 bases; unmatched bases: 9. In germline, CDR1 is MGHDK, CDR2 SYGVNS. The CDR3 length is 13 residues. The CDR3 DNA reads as TGTGCCAGCCCGGGCCAGGGGGACCACGAGCAGTACTTC. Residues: CASPGQGDHEQYF.